Included here is one TCR beta chain sequence, with context. This CDR3 region has 14 residues. Per germline, CDR1 SGHDT and CDR2 YYEEEE. Trimming cost V 3 bases and J 2 bases, with 9 bases left between them. A second PCR, run for roughly 7 to 12 cycles, used a sample-barcoded 5' primer plus a J-beta primer mix. TCRdb re-derived calls from the 5' RACE reads in MiXCR, one entry per CDR3 protein. The sample records about 780,000 distinct CDR3 sequences, around 68% being singletons. The data stem from a study of blood T cells in healthy people across ages. About the research overall: For every two T cells, template switching captured about one barcoded beta molecule.

The TCR originated in a man between 25 and 39 years old in good health. Specimen: blood. The chain carries TRBV5-6 and TRBJ2-4; perhaps D is TRBD1 or TRBD2 (5 bases each). For the CDR3, the DNA is TGTGCCAGCAGCTACCCGGGGCCCAAAAACATTCAGTACTTC. Amino acid sequence: CASSYPGPKNIQYF.